This T cell receptor beta chain was sequenced during a study of blood T cell repertoires in COVID-19 (dated by TCRdb to the early 2020s). In terms of the full investigation: Samples covering the acute and convalescent phases of COVID-19 were provided by collaborators in the United States, Italy and Spain. The material from the prospective study consisted of cDNA or gDNA derived from T cells, B-cell-depleted T cells, or PBMCs. Subjects who had been exposed to COVID-19, were actively infected with it, or had recovered from it provided the deeply sampled blood TCRbeta repertoires that made up the dataset. The repertoires were made available in a free public database intended to serve as a resource for research on the immune response to SARS-CoV-2. Samples came from the ongoing ImmuneRACE study (first 160 participants) plus 1,254 subjects from 6 global collaborators. Sample metadata almost always included a de-identified subject ID, COVID-19 status, age in years and sex. HLA class I and class II types, where available, came from metadata supplied by the sample provider rather than from assay-based typing. Overall study results and their limits: How much clinical and demographic metadata was included differed by source and by participant, and the metadata was provided uncurated.

TCRbeta CDR3 regions were amplified from genomic DNA using the immunoSEQ Assay, a bias-controlled multiplex PCR. On the authors' methods: Within the assay, amplification of reference gene primers was used to estimate how many nucleated cells each sample contained. Sequence reads were collapsed and filtered to measure the absolute abundance of every unique TCRbeta CDR3 rearrangement. For each sample, productive Simpson clonality was calculated as the square root of Simpson's diversity index across productive rearrangements. Sourced from immuneACCESS, this table was stored by TCRdb with only in-frame sequences that have V and J called. A share of the clones is absent; for the studies checked, an unresolved V gene accounts for under half, and the remainder has no known explanation. The D gene and trimming were derived from the DNA, and the V and J assignments and clone size from that table. In all, the sample holds about 140,000 clones, and about 87% of those were seen once. About 2.5% of the sample comes from the top ten.

The collaborating institutions used their own protocols to collect whole blood in K2EDTA tubes. For TCRbeta analysis, collaborator samples were shipped as frozen whole blood, as isolated PBMCs, or as DNA extracted from either sample type. To note about this clone: Its antigen is unknown. Qualities for individual bases were not recorded, and no much larger clone is one base off.

Germline trimming: 6 bases from V, 0 bases from J; junction bases outside gene matches: 8. The CDR3 measures 16 amino acids from cysteine to phenylalanine. Solely the CDR3 DNA is kept, with 48 bases framed from the first base. Taken from the germline V gene, the CDR1 and CDR2 loops are SGHAT and FQNNGV. The TCR was taken from a man aged 50 to 59 with active COVID-19. Sequencing used peripheral blood. Recombination joined TRBV11-2 with TRBJ2-1, with 7 bases aligning to TRBD2. The CDR3 region: CASRSVRGGSYNEQFF. The DNA sequence is as follows: TGTGCCAGCAGATCAGTCCGCGGGGGCTCCTACAATGAGCAGTTCTTC.